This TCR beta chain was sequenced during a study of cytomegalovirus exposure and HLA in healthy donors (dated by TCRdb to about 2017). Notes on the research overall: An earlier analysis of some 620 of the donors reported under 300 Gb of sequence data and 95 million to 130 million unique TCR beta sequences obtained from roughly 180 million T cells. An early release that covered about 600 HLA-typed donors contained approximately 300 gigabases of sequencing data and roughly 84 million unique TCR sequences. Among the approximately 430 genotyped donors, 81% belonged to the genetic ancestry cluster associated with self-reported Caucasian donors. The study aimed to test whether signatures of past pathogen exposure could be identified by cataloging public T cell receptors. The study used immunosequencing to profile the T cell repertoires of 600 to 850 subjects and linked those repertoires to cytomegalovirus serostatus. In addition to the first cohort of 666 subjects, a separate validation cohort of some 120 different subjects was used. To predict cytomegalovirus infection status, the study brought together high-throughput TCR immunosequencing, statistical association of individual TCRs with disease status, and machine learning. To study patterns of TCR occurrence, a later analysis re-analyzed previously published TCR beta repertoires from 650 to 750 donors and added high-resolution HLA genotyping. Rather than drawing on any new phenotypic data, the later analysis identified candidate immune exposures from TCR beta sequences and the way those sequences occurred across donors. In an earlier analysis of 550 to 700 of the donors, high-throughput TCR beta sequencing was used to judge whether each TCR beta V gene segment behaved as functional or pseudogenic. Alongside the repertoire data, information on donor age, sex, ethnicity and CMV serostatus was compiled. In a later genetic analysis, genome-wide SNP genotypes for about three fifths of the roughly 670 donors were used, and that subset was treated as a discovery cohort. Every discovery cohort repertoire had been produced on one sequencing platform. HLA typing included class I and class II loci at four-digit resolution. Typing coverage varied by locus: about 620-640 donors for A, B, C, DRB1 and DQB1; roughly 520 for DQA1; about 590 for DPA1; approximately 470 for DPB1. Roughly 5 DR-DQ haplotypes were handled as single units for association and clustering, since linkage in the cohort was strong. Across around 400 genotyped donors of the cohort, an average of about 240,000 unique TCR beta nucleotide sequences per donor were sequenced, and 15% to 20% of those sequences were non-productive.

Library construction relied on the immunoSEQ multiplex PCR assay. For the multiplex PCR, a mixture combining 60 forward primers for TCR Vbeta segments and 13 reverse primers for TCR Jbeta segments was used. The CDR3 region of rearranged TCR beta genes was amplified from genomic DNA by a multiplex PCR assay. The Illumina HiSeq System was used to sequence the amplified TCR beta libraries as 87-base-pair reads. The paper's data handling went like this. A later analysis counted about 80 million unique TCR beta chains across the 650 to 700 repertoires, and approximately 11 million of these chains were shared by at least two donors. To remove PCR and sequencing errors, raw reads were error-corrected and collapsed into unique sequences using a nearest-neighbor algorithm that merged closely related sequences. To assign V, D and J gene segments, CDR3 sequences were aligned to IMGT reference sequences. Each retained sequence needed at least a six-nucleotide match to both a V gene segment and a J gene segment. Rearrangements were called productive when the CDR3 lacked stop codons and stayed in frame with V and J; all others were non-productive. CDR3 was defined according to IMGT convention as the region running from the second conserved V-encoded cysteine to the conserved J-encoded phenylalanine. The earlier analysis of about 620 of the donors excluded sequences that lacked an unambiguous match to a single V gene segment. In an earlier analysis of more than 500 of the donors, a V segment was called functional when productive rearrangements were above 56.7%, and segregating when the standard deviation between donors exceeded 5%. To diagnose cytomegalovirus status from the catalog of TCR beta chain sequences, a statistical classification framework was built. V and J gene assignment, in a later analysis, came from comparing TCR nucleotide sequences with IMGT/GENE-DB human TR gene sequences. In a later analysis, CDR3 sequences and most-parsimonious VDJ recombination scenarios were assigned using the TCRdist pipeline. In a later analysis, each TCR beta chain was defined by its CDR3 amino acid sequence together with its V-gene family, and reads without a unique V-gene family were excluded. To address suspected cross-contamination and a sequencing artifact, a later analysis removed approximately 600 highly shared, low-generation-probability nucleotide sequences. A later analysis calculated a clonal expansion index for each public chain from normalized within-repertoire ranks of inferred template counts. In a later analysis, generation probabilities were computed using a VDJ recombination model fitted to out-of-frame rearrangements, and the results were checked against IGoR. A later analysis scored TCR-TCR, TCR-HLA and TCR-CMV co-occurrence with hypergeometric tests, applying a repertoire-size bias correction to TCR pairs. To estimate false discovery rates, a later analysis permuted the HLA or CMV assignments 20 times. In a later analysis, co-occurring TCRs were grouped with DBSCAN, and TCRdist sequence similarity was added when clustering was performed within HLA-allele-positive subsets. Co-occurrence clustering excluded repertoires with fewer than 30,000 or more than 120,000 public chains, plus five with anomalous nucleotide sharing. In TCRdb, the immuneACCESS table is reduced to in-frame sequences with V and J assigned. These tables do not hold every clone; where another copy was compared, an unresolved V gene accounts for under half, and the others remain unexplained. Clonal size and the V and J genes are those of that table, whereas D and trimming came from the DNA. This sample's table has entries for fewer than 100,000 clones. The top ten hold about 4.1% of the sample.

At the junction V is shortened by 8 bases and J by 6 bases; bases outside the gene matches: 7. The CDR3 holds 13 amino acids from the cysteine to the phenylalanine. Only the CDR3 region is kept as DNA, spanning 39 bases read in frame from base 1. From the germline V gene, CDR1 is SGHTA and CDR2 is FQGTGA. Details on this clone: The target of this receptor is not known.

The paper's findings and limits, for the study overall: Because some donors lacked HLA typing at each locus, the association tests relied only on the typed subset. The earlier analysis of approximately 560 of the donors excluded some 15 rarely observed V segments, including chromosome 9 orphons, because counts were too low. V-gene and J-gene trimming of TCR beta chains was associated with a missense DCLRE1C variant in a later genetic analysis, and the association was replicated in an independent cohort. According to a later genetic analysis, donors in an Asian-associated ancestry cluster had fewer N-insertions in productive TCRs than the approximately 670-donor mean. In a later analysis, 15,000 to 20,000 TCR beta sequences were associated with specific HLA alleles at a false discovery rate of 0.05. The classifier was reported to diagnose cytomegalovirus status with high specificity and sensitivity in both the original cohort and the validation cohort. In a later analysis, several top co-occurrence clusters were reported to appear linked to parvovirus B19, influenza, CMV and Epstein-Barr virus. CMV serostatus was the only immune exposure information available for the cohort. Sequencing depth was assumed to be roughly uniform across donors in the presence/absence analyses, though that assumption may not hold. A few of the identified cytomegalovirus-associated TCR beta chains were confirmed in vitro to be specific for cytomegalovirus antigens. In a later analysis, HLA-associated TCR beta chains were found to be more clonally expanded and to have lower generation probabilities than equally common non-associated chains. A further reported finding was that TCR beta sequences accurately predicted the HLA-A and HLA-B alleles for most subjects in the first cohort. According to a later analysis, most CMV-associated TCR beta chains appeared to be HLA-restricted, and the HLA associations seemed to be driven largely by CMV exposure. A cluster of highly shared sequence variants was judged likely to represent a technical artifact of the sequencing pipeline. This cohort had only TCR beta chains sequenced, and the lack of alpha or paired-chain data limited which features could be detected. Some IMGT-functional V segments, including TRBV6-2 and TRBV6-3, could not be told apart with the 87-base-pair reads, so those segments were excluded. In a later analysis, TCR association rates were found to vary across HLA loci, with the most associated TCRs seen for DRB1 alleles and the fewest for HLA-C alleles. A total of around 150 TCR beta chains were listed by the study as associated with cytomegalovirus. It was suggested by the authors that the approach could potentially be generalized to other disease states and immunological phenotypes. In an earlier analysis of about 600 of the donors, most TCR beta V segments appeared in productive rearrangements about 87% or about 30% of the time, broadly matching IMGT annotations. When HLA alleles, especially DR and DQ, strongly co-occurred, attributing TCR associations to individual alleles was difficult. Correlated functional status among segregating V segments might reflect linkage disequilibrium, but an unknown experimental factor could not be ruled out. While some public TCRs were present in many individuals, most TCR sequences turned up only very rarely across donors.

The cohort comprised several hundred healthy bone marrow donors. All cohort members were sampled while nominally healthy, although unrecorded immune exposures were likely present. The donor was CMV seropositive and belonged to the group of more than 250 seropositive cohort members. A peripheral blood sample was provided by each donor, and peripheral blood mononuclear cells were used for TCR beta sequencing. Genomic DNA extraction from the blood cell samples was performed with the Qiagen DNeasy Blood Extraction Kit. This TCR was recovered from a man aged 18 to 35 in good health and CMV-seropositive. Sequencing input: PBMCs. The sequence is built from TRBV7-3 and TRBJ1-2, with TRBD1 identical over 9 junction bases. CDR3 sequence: CASGTGGGNGYTF. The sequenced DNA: TGTGCCAGCGGCACAGGGGGCGGTAATGGCTACACCTTC. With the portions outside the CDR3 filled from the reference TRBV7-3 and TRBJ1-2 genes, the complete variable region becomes GAGVSQTPSNKVTEKGKYVELRCDPISGHTALYWYRQSLGQGPEFLIYFQGTGAADDSGLPNDRFFAVRPEGSVSTLKIQRTERGDSAVYLCASGTGGGNGYTFGSGTRLTVV.